This T cell receptor beta chain was sequenced during a study of blood T cell repertoires in COVID-19. CDR3 length: 14 residues. Trimming left V 6 bases short and J 6 bases short, with 16 bases between. Germline V gives CDR1 LNHDA, CDR2 SQIVND (reference sequence). Participants were aged 18 to 89 years, lived in over 20 US areas, and enrolled virtually. Cohorts were based on clinical histories the participants reported. Clones were read by immunoSEQ multiplex PCR, and TCRdb kept only the in-frame ones, dropping some. Here the sample spans about 160,000 clones, 75% to 90% being singletons. Sequencing input: PBMCs or T cells enriched from blood (not recorded which). The TCR originated in a woman aged 60-70 years who had recovered from COVID-19. The rearrangement links TRBV19 to TRBJ2-3; TRBD1 is a possible D gene (6 bases). The CDR3 sequence: CASSVTGSGDTQYF. In nucleotides, the CDR3 is TGTGCCAGTAGCGTAACAGGGTCGGGGGATACGCAGTATTTT. Filled out from reference TRBV19 and TRBJ2-3, the complete variable domain reads DGGITQSPKYLFRKEGQNVTLSCEQNLNHDAMYWYRQDPGQGLRLIYYSQIVNDFQKGDIAEGYSVSREKKESFPLTVTSAQKNPTAFYLCASSVTGSGDTQYFGPGTRLTVL.